This TCR beta chain was captured by sequencing in a study of T cells after yellow fever vaccination. For the study at large: Each low-cell-number fraction was prepared by means of SMART-Seq v4 Ultra Low Input.

Points from the study as a whole: By day 5 rather than day 15, the secondary response had peaked, though it was weaker. Reappearance after the booster was seen for most primary-vaccination clones, at around 95% CD4 and around 90% CD8.

The 5'RACE template-switching step produced TCR cDNA and added a universal primer site and UMIs. Via MiXCR, TCRdb re-called the 5' RACE reads, giving one row per CDR3 protein. The profile shows just under 600,000 distinct CDR3 sequences, roughly 12% of them singletons. The CDR3 totals 15 residues. CDR1 is MDHEN and CDR2 is SYDVKM in the germline V gene. The V end was cut by 5 bases, the J end by 0 bases, with 14 bases between. In its sample, this clonotype was seen a few times. What it binds is unknown. The chain uses TRBV28 and TRBJ2-7; no clear D. The sequencing here drew on PBMCs, taken on the day of the yellow fever booster vaccination. The receptor was isolated from a man aged 30 to 39 who received the YFV17D yellow fever vaccine. This CDR3 is CASSESITFSYEQYF. CDR3 nucleotides: TGTGCCAGCAGTGAGTCTATCACTTTCTCCTACGAGCAGTACTTC.